A single sample is the source of the 17 T cell receptor beta chains below, sequenced in a study of cytomegalovirus exposure and HLA in healthy donors. Use of 60 Vbeta and 13 Jbeta primers characterized the PCR. Assay used: immunoSEQ multiplex PCR; TCRdb lists only in-frame clones, some missing. The sample has over 150,000 clones, 60% to 85% seen once. Sequencing used PBMCs. These receptor sequences come from a woman between 40 and 55 years old in good health and CMV-seronegative.

V is TRBV5-1 and J is TRBJ2-1; 7 bases are shared with TRBD2. Trimming cost V 0 bases and J 15 bases; bases outside gene matches: 15. There are 15 residues in the CDR3. CDR1 and CDR2 (germline): SGHRS, YFSETQ. The CDR3 sequence is CASSLAAEAGSPRFF. Written as DNA, the CDR3 is TGCGCCAGCAGCTTGGCCGCGGAAGCGGGATCCCCCCGGTTCTTC.

This CDR3 reads CASSLETSGSSYEQYF. The CDR3 DNA sequence: TGCGCCAGCAGCTTGGAGACTAGCGGGAGCTCCTACGAGCAGTACTTC. The chain joins TRBV5-1 to TRBJ2-7, with 12 bases that match TRBD2. Looked up from germline, CDR1 is SGHRS and CDR2 is YFSETQ. CDR3 length: 16 residues. The V gene end was trimmed by 0 bases and the J gene end by 0 bases; junction bases not matched to a gene: 1.

The chain carries TRBV5-1 and TRBJ2-5; 8 positions agree with TRBD2. Germline V gene data show CDR1 as SGHRS and CDR2 as YFSETQ. Trimming took 0 bases from V and 3 from J; bases not matched to a gene: 7. CDR3 length equals 16 residues. CDR3 bases: TGCGCCAGCAGCTTGGCCGGGCGGGGGGCGGAAGAGACCCAGTACTTC. Its protein is CASSLAGRGAEETQYF.

V is TRBV6-5 and J is TRBJ2-3; the D gene is possibly TRBD1 (6 bases). Germline V lookup: CDR1 MNHEY, CDR2 SVGAGI. The CDR3 spans 16 residues. V lost 4 bases and J 0 bases, leaving 14 bases between the germline ends. The CDR3 loop reads CASSWMGTSSTDTQYF. The CDR3 coding sequence is TGTGCCAGCAGTTGGATGGGGACATCTAGCACAGATACGCAGTATTTT.

The chain is built from TRBV6-4 and TRBJ2-3, with 9 bases fitting TRBD1. V dropped 2 bases and J dropped 5; count of bases not matched to a gene: 2. The CDR3 is 14 amino acids. Germline CDR1 reads MRHNA; CDR2 reads SNTAGT. The CDR3 region has the DNA TGTGCCAGCAGTGACGGGACAGGGAGAGATACGCAGTATTTT. Its translation: CASSDGTGRDTQYF.

This chain uses TRBV30 with TRBJ2-7; D remains unclear. The CDR3 is made up of 12 amino acids. The germline V gene has CDR1 GTSNPN and CDR2 SVGIG (reference sequence). With 2 bases removed from V and 4 bases from J, the gap between germline ends came to 9 bases. The CDR3 spells CAWSPVGYEQYF. DNA of the CDR3: TGTGCCTGGAGTCCTGTCGGGTACGAGCAGTACTTC.

Comment on this clone: This specimen includes other DNA sequences encoding the same CDR3. The rearrangement joins TRBV19 to TRBJ2-3; 10 bases match TRBD2. V dropped 4 bases and J dropped 2; count of bases not matched to a gene: 6. Per the germline V gene, CDR1 is LNHDA and CDR2 is SQIVND (reference sequence). The length of the CDR3 is 16 residues. Written as DNA, the CDR3 is TGTGCCAGTAGTACTCTAGCGGGGGCTTTCACAGATACGCAGTATTTT. Residues: CASSTLAGAFTDTQYF.

The chain has TRBV6-5 and TRBJ2-2; TRBD2 is a possible D gene (7 bases). There are 14 residues in the CDR3. V was shortened by 2 bases and J by 5 bases, with 9 bases between the two germline ends. The V gene's germline CDR1 is MNHEY and CDR2 SVGAGI. CDR3 residues: CASSYRGATGELFF. The CDR3 DNA sequence: TGTGCCAGCAGTTACCGGGGGGCGACCGGGGAGCTGTTTTTT.

This clone showed up just once. At one boundary the junction diverges from the germline segment, which might be a read error. This chain connects TRBV11-3 to TRBJ2-7; the match to TRBD1 covers 8 bases. This CDR3 spans 15 amino acids. CDR1 is SGHNT and CDR2 is YENEEA in the germline V gene. The CDR3 spells CASSLGGTGSYEQYF. CDR3 nucleotide sequence: TGTGCCAGCAGTTTAGGCGGGACAGGATCGTACGAGCAGTACTTC.

This sequence joins TRBV6-4 and TRBJ2-7; TRBD1 agrees at 7 bases. J lost 2 bases, V lost 2 bases, and 6 bases had no gene match. CDR1 is MRHNA, CDR2 SNTAGT, per germline. The CDR3 contains 15 residues. As DNA, the CDR3 is TGTGCCAGCAGTGACCGGGACAGTTTAGCCTACGAGCAGTACTTC. Translated, it gives CASSDRDSLAYEQYF.

The chain's CDR3 is CARQESNYGYTF. DNA for the CDR3: TGTGCCAGACAGGAATCGAACTATGGCTACACCTTC. The rearrangement joins TRBV28 to TRBJ1-2; D might be TRBD1 (5 bases). The V gene lost 9 bases and the J gene lost 2 bases, with 10 bases spanning the gap. Germline V lookup: CDR1 MDHEN, CDR2 SYDVKM. The CDR3 contains 12 residues.

CDR3 coding DNA: TGTGCCAGCAGTCCCAGAGGGGGTAATGAAAAACTGTTTTTT. It yields the protein CASSPRGGNEKLFF. The V gene is TRBV6-5, the J gene TRBJ1-4, with D maybe TRBD1 (6 bases). Per germline, CDR1 MNHEY and CDR2 SVGAGI. The V gene lost 5 bases and the J gene lost 4 bases, with 11 bases spanning the gap. The CDR3 spans 14 residues.

This clone was counted a single time. The chain is built from TRBV30 and TRBJ1-2; 7 bases line up with TRBD1. Germline V gene lookup returns CDR1 GTSNPN and CDR2 SVGIG (reference sequence). After removal of 1 base from V and 4 bases from J, the junction contained 3 bases not matched to a gene. This CDR3 comprises 13 residues. The CDR3 DNA is TGTGCCTGGAGTGGACAGGGATTCTATGGCTACACCTTC. It codes for CAWSGQGFYGYTF.

The V gene is TRBV25-1, the J gene TRBJ2-2, with D possibly TRBD2 on 6 matching bases. The V and J ends lost 1 base and 5 bases respectively, with 20 bases between them. Germline V CDR1 and CDR2: MGHDK, SYGVNS. The length of the CDR3 is 18 residues. DNA for the CDR3: TGTGCCAGCAGTGAATCTGGGCGACGGGGGATTTATACCGGGGAGCTGTTTTTT. Protein product: CASSESGRRGIYTGELFF.

On this clone itself: Mismatch with germline at one junction end may stem from a read error. The V call is TRBV7-7, the J call TRBJ2-5; 7 nucleotides match TRBD2. The CDR3 spans 13 residues. Per germline, CDR1 SSHAT and CDR2 FNYEAQ (reference sequence). The CDR3 reads CASSLREGETQYF. The CDR3 DNA follows: TGTGCTAGCAGCTTAAGGGAGGGAGAGACCCAGTACTTC.

CDR3 in DNA: TGTGCCAGCAGTGAAGTTTGGGCAGGGGAAGGCGCAGATACGCAGTATTTT. This encodes CASSEVWAGEGADTQYF. The rearrangement joins TRBV2 to TRBJ2-3; D is possibly TRBD1 (6 bases). This CDR3 spans 17 amino acids. The germline gives CDR1 SNHLY, CDR2 FYNNEI. V dropped 1 base and J dropped 4 bases, with 18 bases sitting between them.

The V and J genes are TRBV10-3 and TRBJ1-2; D gene uncertain. The V and J ends lost 4 bases and 2 bases respectively, with 11 bases between them. Germline V gives CDR1 ENHRY, CDR2 SYGVKD. This CDR3 is built from 14 residues. CDR3 sequence: CAISGSVKNYGYTF. CDR3 DNA: TGTGCCATCAGTGGTTCGGTTAAGAACTATGGCTACACCTTC.